Listed here is a single T cell receptor (beta chain). Its antigen is undetermined. The record originates from a study of CD8 T cells in ankylosing spondylitis. Trimming removed 0 bases at V and 8 bases at J, with 11 bases between. This CDR3 comprises 14 residues. Germline CDR1 is LGHDT and CDR2 is YNNKEL (reference sequence). With molecular barcodes, quantitative 5'-RACE was used to make the TCR beta libraries. TCRdb ran MiXCR on the 5' RACE reads and lists one entry per CDR3 protein. The sample lists almost 400,000 distinct CDR3 sequences; about a fifth were seen once. Whole-study findings and limits: In synovial fluid and blood from reactive arthritis, some motif variants were previously reported. Ankylosing spondylitis blood seemed to carry a telltale TCR beta motif made of under 10 highly homologous variants. Matched ankylosing spondylitis synovial fluid reportedly contained a significantly enriched population of disease-linked clones.

The rearrangement uses TRBV3-1 and TRBJ2-4, with D unresolved. This clonotype was obtained from a male donor with ankylosing spondylitis. The sample consisted of blood, either unsorted or a sorted T cell fraction (not recorded which). The CDR3 sequence is CASSQDLTQDIQYF. CDR3 bases: TGTGCCAGCAGCCAAGACTTGACCCAGGACATTCAGTACTTC.